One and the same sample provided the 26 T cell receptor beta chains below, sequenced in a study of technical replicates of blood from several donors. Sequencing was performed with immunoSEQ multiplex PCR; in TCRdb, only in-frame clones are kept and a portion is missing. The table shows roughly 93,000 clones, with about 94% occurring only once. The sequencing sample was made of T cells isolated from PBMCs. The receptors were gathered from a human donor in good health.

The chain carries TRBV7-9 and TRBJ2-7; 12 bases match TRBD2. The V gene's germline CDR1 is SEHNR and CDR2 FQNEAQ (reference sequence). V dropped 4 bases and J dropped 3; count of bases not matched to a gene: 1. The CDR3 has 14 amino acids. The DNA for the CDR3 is TGTGCCAGCAGCTCGGGACTAGCGGGCTACGAGCAGTACTTC. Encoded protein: CASSSGLAGYEQYF.

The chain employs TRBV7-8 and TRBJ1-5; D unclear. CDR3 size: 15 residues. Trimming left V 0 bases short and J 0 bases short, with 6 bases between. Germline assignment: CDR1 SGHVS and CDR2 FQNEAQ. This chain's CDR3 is CASSLAVDSNQPQHF. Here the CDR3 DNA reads TGTGCCAGCAGCTTAGCGGTAGATAGCAATCAGCCCCAGCATTTT.

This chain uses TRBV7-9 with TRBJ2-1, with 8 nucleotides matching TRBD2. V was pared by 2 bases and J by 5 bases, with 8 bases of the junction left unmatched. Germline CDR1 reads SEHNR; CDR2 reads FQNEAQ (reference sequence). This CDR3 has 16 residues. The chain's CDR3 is CASSLRQRGMNNEQFF. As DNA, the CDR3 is TGTGCCAGCAGCTTAAGGCAGCGGGGGATGAACAATGAGCAGTTCTTC.

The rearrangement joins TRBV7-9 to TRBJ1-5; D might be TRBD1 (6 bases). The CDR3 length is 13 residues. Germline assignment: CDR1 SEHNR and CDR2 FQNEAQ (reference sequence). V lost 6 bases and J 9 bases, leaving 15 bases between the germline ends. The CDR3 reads CASSSGTPTPQHF. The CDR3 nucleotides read TGTGCCAGCAGTTCCGGGACACCCACGCCCCAGCATTTT.

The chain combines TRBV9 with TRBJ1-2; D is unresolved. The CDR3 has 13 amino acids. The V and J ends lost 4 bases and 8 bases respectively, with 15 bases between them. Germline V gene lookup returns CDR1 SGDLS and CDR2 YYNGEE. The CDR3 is CASSPRRGGGYTF. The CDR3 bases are TGTGCCAGCAGCCCCCGGCGGGGAGGGGGCTACACCTTC.

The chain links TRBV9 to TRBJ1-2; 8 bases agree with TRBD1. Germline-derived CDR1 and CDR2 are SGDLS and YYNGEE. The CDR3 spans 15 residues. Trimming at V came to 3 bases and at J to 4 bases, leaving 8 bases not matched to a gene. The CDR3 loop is CASSAGQGAFYGYTF. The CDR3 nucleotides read TGTGCCAGCAGCGCCGGACAGGGAGCCTTCTATGGCTACACCTTC.

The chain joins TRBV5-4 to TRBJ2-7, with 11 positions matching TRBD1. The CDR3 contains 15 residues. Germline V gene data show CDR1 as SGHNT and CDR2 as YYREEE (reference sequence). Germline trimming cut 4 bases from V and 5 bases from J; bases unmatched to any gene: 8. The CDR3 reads CASSIRDRGRDEQYF. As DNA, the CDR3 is TGTGCCAGCAGCATCCGGGACAGGGGGAGAGACGAGCAGTACTTC.

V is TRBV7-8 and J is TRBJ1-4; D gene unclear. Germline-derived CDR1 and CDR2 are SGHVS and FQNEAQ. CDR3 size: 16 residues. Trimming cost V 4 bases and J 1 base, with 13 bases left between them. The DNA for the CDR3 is TGTGCCAGCAGCTCCCTAGAAGGAAGAACTAATGAAAAACTGTTTTTT. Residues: CASSSLEGRTNEKLFF.

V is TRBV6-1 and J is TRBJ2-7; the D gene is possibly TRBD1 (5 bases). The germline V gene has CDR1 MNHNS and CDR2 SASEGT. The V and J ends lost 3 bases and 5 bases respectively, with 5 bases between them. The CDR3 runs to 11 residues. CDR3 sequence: CASSEGHEQYF. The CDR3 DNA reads TGTGCCAGCAGTGAGGGGCACGAGCAGTACTTC.

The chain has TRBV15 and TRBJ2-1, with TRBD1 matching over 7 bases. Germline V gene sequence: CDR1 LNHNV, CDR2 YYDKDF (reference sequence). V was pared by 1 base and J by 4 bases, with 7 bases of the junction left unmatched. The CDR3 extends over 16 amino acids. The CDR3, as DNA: TGTGCCACCAGCAGAGGACGGACAGGAGAGTACAATGAGCAGTTCTTC. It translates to CATSRGRTGEYNEQFF.

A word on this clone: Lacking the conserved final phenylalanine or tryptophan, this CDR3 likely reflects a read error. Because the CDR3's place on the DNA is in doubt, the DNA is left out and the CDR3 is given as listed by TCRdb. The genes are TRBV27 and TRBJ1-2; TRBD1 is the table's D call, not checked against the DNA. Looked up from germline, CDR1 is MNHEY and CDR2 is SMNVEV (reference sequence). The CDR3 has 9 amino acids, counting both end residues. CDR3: CASSVDRQL.

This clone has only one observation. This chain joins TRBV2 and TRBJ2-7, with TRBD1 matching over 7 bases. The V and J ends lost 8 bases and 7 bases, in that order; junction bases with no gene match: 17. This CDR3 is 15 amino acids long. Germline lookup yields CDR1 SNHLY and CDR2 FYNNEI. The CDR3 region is CASSLEDRPPEEQYF. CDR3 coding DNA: TGTGCCAGCTCGCTCGAGGACAGGCCCCCTGAGGAGCAGTACTTC. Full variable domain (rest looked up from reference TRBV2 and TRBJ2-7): EPEVTQTPSHQVTQMGQEVILRCVPISNHLYFYWYRQILGQKVEFLVSFYNNEISEKSEIFDDQFSVERPDGSNFTLKIRSTKLEDSAMYFCASSLEDRPPEEQYFGPGTRLTVT.

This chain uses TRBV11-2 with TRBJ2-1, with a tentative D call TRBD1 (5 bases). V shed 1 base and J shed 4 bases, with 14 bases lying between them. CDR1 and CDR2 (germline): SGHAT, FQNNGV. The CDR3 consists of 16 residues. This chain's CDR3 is CASSLAGSTVYNEQFF. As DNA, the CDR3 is TGTGCCAGCAGCTTAGCAGGGTCTACAGTATACAATGAGCAGTTCTTC.

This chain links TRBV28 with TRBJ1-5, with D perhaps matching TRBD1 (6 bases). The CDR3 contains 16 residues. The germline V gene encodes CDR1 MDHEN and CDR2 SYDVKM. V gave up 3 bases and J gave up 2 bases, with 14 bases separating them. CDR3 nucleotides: TGTGCCAGCAGTTTTAGGGGGAAAGGAGGCAATCAGCCCCAGCATTTT. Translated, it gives CASSFRGKGGNQPQHF.

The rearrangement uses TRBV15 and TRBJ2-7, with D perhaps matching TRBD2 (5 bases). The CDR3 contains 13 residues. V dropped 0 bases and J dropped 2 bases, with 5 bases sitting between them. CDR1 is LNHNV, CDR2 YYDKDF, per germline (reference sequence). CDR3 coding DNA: TGTGCCACCAGCAGAGAGAGGGCCTACGAGCAGTACTTC. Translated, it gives CATSRERAYEQYF.

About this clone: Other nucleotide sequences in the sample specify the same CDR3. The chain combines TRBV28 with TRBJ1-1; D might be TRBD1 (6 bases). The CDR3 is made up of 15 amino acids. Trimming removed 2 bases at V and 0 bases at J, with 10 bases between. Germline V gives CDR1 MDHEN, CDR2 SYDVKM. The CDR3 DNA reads TGTGCCAGCAGTTTAGGGGGCCGGATGAACACTGAAGCTTTCTTT. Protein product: CASSLGGRMNTEAFF.

The CDR3 region is CASSLTPEGQYF. The CDR3 bases are TGTGCCAGCAGCCTGACCCCGGAGGGGCAGTACTTC. The V gene is TRBV11-3, the J gene TRBJ2-7; possible D gene TRBD2, 6 bases. Trimming cost V 5 bases and J 9 bases, with 14 bases left between them. The germline V gene has CDR1 SGHNT and CDR2 YENEEA. This CDR3 region has 12 residues.

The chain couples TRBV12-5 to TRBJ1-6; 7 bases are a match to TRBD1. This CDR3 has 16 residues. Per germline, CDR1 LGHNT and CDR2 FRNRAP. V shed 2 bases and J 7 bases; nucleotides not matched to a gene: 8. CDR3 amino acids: CASGLPRQGRNSPLHF. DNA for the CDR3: TGTGCTAGTGGTTTGCCCCGACAGGGAAGGAATTCACCCCTCCACTTT.

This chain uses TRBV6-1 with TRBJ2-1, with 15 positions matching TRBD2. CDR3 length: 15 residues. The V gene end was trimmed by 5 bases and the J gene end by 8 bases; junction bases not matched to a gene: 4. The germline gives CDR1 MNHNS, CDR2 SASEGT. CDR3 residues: CASSPGTSGRYEQFF. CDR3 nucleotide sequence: TGTGCCAGCAGTCCCGGGACTAGCGGGAGGTATGAGCAGTTCTTC.

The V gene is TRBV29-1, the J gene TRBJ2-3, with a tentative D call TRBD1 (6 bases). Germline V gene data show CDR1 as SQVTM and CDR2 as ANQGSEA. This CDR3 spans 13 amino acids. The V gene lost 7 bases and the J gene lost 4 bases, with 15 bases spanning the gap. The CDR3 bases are TGCAGCGGAGGGGCAGGGGAGTCAGATACGCAGTATTTT. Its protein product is CSGGAGESDTQYF.

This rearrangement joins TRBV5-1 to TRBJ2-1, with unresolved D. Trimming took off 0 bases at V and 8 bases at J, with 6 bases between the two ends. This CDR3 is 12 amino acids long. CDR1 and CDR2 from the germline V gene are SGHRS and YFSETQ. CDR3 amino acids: CASSLAVYEQFF. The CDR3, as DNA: TGCGCCAGCAGCTTGGCCGTTTATGAGCAGTTCTTC.

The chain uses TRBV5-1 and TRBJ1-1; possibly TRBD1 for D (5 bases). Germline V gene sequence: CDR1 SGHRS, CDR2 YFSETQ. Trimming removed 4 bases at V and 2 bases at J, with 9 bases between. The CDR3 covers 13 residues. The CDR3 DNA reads TGCGCCAGCAGCCCGGGGGACAACACTGAAGCTTTCTTT. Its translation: CASSPGDNTEAFF.

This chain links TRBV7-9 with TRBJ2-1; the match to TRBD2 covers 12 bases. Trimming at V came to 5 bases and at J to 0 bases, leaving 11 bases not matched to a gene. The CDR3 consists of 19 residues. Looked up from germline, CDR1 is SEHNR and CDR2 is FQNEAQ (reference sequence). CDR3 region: CASSQLAGGLYDSYNEQFF. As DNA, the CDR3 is TGTGCCAGCAGCCAACTAGCGGGAGGATTGTATGACTCCTACAATGAGCAGTTCTTC. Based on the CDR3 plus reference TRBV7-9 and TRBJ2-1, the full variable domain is DTGVSQNPRHKITKRGQNVTFRCDPISEHNRLYWYRQTLGQGPEFLTYFQNEAQLEKSRLLSDRFSAERPKGSFSTLEIQRTEQGDSAMYLCASSQLAGGLYDSYNEQFFGPGTRLTVL.

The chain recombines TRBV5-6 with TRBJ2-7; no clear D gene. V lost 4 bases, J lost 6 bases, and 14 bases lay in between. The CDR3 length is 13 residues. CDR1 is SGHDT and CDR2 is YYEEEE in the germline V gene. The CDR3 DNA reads TGTGCCAGCAGCACTACAAGTCCCGGCGAGCAGTACTTC. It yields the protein CASSTTSPGEQYF.

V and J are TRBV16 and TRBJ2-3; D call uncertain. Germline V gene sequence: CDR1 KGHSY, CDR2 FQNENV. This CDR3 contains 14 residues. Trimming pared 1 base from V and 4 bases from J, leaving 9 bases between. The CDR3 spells CASSQFPSSDTQYF. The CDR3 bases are TGTGCCAGCAGCCAATTCCCGAGTTCAGATACGCAGTATTTT.

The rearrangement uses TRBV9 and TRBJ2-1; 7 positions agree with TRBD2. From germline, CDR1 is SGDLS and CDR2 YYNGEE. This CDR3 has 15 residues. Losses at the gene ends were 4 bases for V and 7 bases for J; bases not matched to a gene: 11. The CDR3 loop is CASSTPSGARNEQFF. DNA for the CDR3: TGTGCCAGCAGCACCCCTAGCGGTGCGAGGAATGAGCAGTTCTTC.